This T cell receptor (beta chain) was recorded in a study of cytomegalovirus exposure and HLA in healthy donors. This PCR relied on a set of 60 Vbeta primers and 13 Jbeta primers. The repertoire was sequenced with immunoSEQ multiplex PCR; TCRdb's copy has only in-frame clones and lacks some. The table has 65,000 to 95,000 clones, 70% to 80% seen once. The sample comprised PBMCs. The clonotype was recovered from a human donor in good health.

CDR3 loop: CASSEGPEQYF. CDR3 sequence (DNA): TGTGCCAGCAGTGAGGGGCCGGAGCAGTACTTC. This chain joins TRBV2 and TRBJ2-7; D perhaps matches TRBD1 (5 bases). The CDR3 is 11 residues long. Germline V lookup: CDR1 SNHLY, CDR2 FYNNEI. V lost 3 bases, J lost 7 bases, and 7 bases lay in between.